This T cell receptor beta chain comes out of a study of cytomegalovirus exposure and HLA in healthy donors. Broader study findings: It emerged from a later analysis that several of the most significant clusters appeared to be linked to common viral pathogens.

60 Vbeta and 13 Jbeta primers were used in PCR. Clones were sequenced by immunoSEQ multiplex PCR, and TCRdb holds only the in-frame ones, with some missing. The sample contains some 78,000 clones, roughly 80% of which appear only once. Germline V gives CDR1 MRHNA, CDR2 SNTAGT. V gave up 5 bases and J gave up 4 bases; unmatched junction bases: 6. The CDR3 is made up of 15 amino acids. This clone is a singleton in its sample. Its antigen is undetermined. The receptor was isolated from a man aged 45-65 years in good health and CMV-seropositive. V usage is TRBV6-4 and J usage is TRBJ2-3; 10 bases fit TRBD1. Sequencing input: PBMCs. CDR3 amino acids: CASSSSGTGADTQYF. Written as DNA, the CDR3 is TGTGCCAGCAGTTCTTCCGGGACAGGGGCAGATACGCAGTATTTT.